The 27 T cell receptor beta chains in this list originate from one sample, sequenced in a study of blood T cell repertoires in COVID-19. Profiled with immunoSEQ multiplex PCR; TCRdb holds only in-frame clones, not every one. Here the sample spans about 48,000 clones, about 84% being singletons. Sequenced material: peripheral blood. The receptors stem from a woman aged 55-69 years with acute or convalescent COVID-19.

The chain joins TRBV7-2 to TRBJ2-7; 7 bases line up with TRBD2. Losses at the gene ends were 3 bases for V and 1 base for J; bases not matched to a gene: 6. Germline CDR1 and CDR2: SGHTA and FQGNSA. The CDR3 length is 15 residues. The CDR3 loop reads CASSLDWGGSYEQYF. The CDR3 DNA sequence: TGTGCCAGCAGCTTGGACTGGGGGGGATCCTACGAGCAGTACTTC.

The J gene is TRBJ2-7, the V gene TRBV7-2, with 7 bases matching TRBD1. CDR3 size: 13 residues. Germline CDR1 SGHTA, CDR2 FQGNSA. V trimming: 3 bases; J trimming: 2 bases; junction bases outside the gene matches: 1. The CDR3 sequence: CASSLGTAYEQYF. The CDR3 coding sequence is TGTGCCAGCAGCTTGGGGACAGCCTACGAGCAGTACTTC.

V usage is TRBV7-9 and J usage is TRBJ2-1; TRBD2 agrees at 7 bases. The CDR3 extends over 16 amino acids. Trimming took 0 bases from V and 0 from J; bases not matched to a gene: 2. Germline-derived CDR1 and CDR2 are SEHNR and FQNEAQ (reference sequence). The CDR3 loop reads CASSLAGGGSYNEQFF. CDR3 DNA sequence: TGTGCCAGCAGCTTAGCCGGCGGGGGCTCCTACAATGAGCAGTTCTTC.

The chain links TRBV20-1 to TRBJ1-3; D ambiguous. CDR3 length: 14 amino acids. V was pared by 3 bases and J by 3 bases, with 12 bases between. CDR1 is DFQATT, CDR2 SNEGSKA, per germline (reference sequence). The CDR3 sequence: CSASSSGFGNTIYF. CDR3 nucleotides: TGCAGTGCTAGTTCCTCGGGATTTGGAAACACCATATATTTT.

The rearrangement joins TRBV18 to TRBJ1-5, with 7 bases lining up with TRBD1. The V segment lost 6 bases and the J segment 1 base; nucleotides outside the gene matches: 6. Germline V gene sequence: CDR1 KGHSH, CDR2 LQKENI. The CDR3 has 15 residues. Written as DNA, the CDR3 is TGTGCCAGCTCTCCTAACAGGGGAAGCAATCAGCCCCAGCATTTT. Translated: CASSPNRGSNQPQHF.

This chain links TRBV5-6 with TRBJ1-1; D is ambiguous. V was clipped by 0 bases and J by 1 base, with 10 bases between them. The germline V gene has CDR1 SGHDT and CDR2 YYEEEE. The CDR3 consists of 15 residues. The CDR3, as DNA: TGTGCCAGCAGCTTGGGAACAGCCTCGAACACTGAAGCTTTCTTT. Amino acid sequence: CASSLGTASNTEAFF.

The gene calls are TRBV7-2 and TRBJ1-6, with TRBD1 as a possible D gene (6 bases). The V gene's germline CDR1 is SGHTA and CDR2 FQGNSA. V lost 4 bases and J lost 8, with 9 bases in between. This CDR3 contains 13 residues. This chain's CDR3 is CASSSYRDSPLHF. The CDR3 region has the DNA TGTGCCAGCAGCTCCTACAGGGATTCACCCCTCCACTTT.

The chain combines TRBV7-2 with TRBJ2-1; TRBD2 aligns across 13 bases. The CDR3 is made up of 16 amino acids. With 1 base clipped from V and 8 bases from J, the junction kept 5 bases outside the gene matches. The germline V gene encodes CDR1 SGHTA and CDR2 FQGNSA. The CDR3 DNA is TGTGCCAGCAGCTTAGTGGGGACTAGCGGGATGGATGAGCAGTTCTTC. Amino acids: CASSLVGTSGMDEQFF. The full variable domain, in which reference TRBV7-2 and TRBJ2-1 provide the parts outside the CDR3, is GAGVSQSPSNKVTEKGKDVELRCDPISGHTALYWYRQSLGQGLEFLIYFQGNSAPDKSGLPSDRFSAERTGGSVSTLTIQRTQQEDSAVYLCASSLVGTSGMDEQFFGPGTRLTVL.

This rearrangement joins TRBV7-9 to TRBJ2-7; tentative D call: TRBD2 (5 bases). CDR1 is SEHNR, CDR2 FQNEAQ, per germline (reference sequence). This CDR3 has 13 residues. Trimming took off 4 bases at V and 3 bases at J, with 10 bases between the two ends. CDR3 DNA: TGTGCCAGCAGCTACGGACTGAGCTACGAGCAGTACTTC. Translated, it gives CASSYGLSYEQYF. Looking up the rest from reference TRBV7-9 and TRBJ2-7 gives the full variable domain: DTGVSQNPRHKITKRGQNVTFRCDPISEHNRLYWYRQTLGQGPEFLTYFQNEAQLEKSRLLSDRFSAERPKGSFSTLEIQRTEQGDSAMYLCASSYGLSYEQYFGPGTRLTVT.

The chain uses TRBV19 and TRBJ1-1; 7 nucleotides agree with TRBD1. CDR1 LNHDA and CDR2 SQIVND come from the germline V gene (reference sequence). V trimming: 4 bases; J trimming: 0 bases; junction bases outside the gene matches: 5. CDR3 size: 15 residues. The CDR3 DNA follows: TGTGCCAGTAGTAGGCCGACAGGGATGAACACTGAAGCTTTCTTT. Amino acid sequence: CASSRPTGMNTEAFF.

This rearrangement joins TRBV5-4 to TRBJ1-3; D is ambiguous. Germline CDR1 is SGHNT and CDR2 is YYREEE (reference sequence). With 1 base removed from V and 0 bases from J, the gap between germline ends came to 8 bases. The CDR3 loop spans 15 amino acids. The CDR3 spells CASSLPPGSGNTIYF. As DNA, the CDR3 is TGTGCCAGCAGCTTGCCTCCCGGCTCTGGAAACACCATATATTTT.

CDR3 DNA: TGTGCCAGCAGCTTGGGACAGGGTGGCTACGAGCAGTACTTC. Protein: CASSLGQGGYEQYF. This chain uses TRBV7-2 with TRBJ2-7, with 9 bases matching TRBD1. CDR1 SGHTA and CDR2 FQGNSA come from the germline V gene. V lost 3 bases to trimming and J lost 3 bases; unmatched junction nucleotides: 3. The CDR3 is 14 residues long.

This chain connects TRBV5-4 to TRBJ2-3, with 8 bases matching TRBD1. V gave up 1 base and J gave up 1 base; unmatched junction bases: 11. This CDR3 has 18 amino acids. Per germline, CDR1 SGHNT and CDR2 YYREEE (reference sequence). The CDR3 sequence: CASSLPPRQGYGTDTQYF. DNA for the CDR3: TGTGCCAGCAGCTTGCCTCCTAGACAGGGGTACGGCACAGATACGCAGTATTTT.

The rearrangement links TRBV12-3 or TRBV12-4 to TRBJ1-2; weak D call: TRBD1 (5 bases). Between the trimmed V and J ends, which lost 2 bases and 13 bases, there was a span of 17 bases. The CDR3 runs 13 residues. CDR3 nucleotide sequence: TGTGCCAGCAGTTTAAGGCCGGGGGGGGAGAGCACCTTC. Its protein product is CASSLRPGGESTF.

The chain joins TRBV5-5 to TRBJ2-7; 7 bases are shared with TRBD1. The CDR3 is 15 amino acids. Germline V gene lookup returns CDR1 SGHKS and CDR2 YYEKEE (reference sequence). With V trimmed by 2 bases and J by 3 bases, 8 bases remained unmatched. CDR3: CASSFRRDRDYEQYF. CDR3 coding DNA: TGTGCCAGCAGCTTTCGCAGAGACAGGGACTACGAGCAGTACTTC.

This chain connects TRBV9 to TRBJ1-4; the D is unclear. The CDR3 contains 15 residues. V lost 4 bases to trimming and J lost 5 bases, with 15 bases between them. In germline, CDR1 is SGDLS, CDR2 YYNGEE. CDR3 region: CASSPSAVRNEKLFF. CDR3 nucleotide sequence: TGTGCCAGCAGCCCATCGGCGGTAAGAAATGAAAAACTGTTTTTT.

The chain joins TRBV19 to TRBJ2-2, with D perhaps matching TRBD1 (6 bases). This CDR3 comprises 16 residues. Per germline, CDR1 LNHDA and CDR2 SQIVND (reference sequence). Deletions cut 6 bases from V and 1 base from J, with 15 bases between. The CDR3 reads CASRRPRRGNTGELFF. CDR3 nucleotides: TGTGCCAGTAGACGACCCCGCAGGGGGAACACCGGGGAGCTGTTTTTT.

The chain carries TRBV18 and TRBJ2-5; 7 bases are a match to TRBD2. The CDR3 covers 14 residues. V shed 7 bases and J 9 bases; nucleotides not matched to a gene: 14. Germline loops: CDR1 KGHSH, CDR2 LQKENI. CDR3 protein: CASLPAAGLHAQYF. CDR3 coding DNA: TGTGCCAGCTTACCCGCAGCGGGGCTGCATGCCCAGTACTTC. Together with reference TRBV18 and TRBJ2-5, the CDR3 gives the full variable domain: NAGVMQNPRHLVRRRGQEARLRCSPMKGHSHVYWYRQLPEEGLKFMVYLQKENIIDESGMPKERFSAEFPKEGPSILRIQQVVRGDSAAYFCASLPAAGLHAQYFGPGTRLLVL.

V is TRBV11-2 and J is TRBJ2-2, with 11 bases matching TRBD2. This CDR3 comprises 16 residues. The ends lost 6 bases at V and 4 bases at J; junction bases unmatched: 7. Germline CDR1 is SGHAT and CDR2 is FQNNGV. In DNA form, the CDR3 reads TGTGCCAGCAGTCCACTAGCGGGAGAGTCCACCGGGGAGCTGTTTTTT. Residues: CASSPLAGESTGELFF.

J is TRBJ2-1 and V is TRBV11-2; 10 bases are shared with TRBD1. The CDR3 contains 13 residues. V shed 10 bases and J 6 bases; nucleotides not matched to a gene: 6. From germline, CDR1 is SGHAT and CDR2 FQNNGV. The CDR3 protein is CATRGQGGNEQFF. The CDR3 DNA reads TGTGCCACCCGAGGACAGGGGGGCAATGAGCAGTTCTTC.

The chain joins TRBV6-5 to TRBJ1-1; perhaps TRBD1 as D (5 bases). Germline-derived CDR1 and CDR2 are MNHEY and SVGAGI. The ends were cut back, 2 bases at V and 0 bases at J, with 7 bases in the middle. The CDR3 length is 14 residues. CDR3: CASSYGALNTEAFF. In DNA form, the CDR3 reads TGTGCCAGCAGTTACGGGGCCTTGAACACTGAAGCTTTCTTT.

The chain links TRBV21-1 to TRBJ2-7; the D call of TRBD2 is as the table states it, not checked on the DNA. TRBV21-1 is given as a pseudogene. CDR3 length: 14 amino acids. CDR3 DNA sequence: TGTGCCAGCACCTCTACGGGGGGCCGGATCGAGCAGTACTTC. Amino acid sequence: CASTSTGGRIEQYF.

The chain carries TRBV27 and TRBJ1-1; tentatively, D is TRBD1 (6 bases). Deletions cut 3 bases from V and 1 base from J, with 9 bases between. CDR1 MNHEY and CDR2 SMNVEV come from the germline V gene (reference sequence). This CDR3 has 14 amino acids. The CDR3 loop reads CASSFRTANTEAFF. For the CDR3, the DNA is TGTGCCAGCAGTTTCCGGACAGCGAACACTGAAGCTTTCTTT.

The rearrangement joins TRBV2 to TRBJ2-2; D is perhaps TRBD2 (5 bases). The CDR3 consists of 15 residues. CDR1 is SNHLY and CDR2 is FYNNEI in the germline V gene. V lost 6 bases, J lost 5 bases, and 16 bases lay in between. CDR3 DNA: TGTGCCAGCAGAAAGTCCGGGAACCCGACCGGGGAGCTGTTTTTT. It encodes CASRKSGNPTGELFF.

V is TRBV18 and J is TRBJ1-4; TRBD1 matches 9 bases. Germline V gene lookup returns CDR1 KGHSH and CDR2 LQKENI. CDR3 length: 17 residues. After removal of 3 bases from V and 8 bases from J, the junction contained 13 bases not matched to a gene. Here the CDR3 reads CASSPLVRTGGREKLFF. CDR3 DNA: TGTGCCAGCTCACCCTTAGTGCGAACAGGGGGCCGGGAAAAACTGTTTTTT.

The sample holds one count of this clone. The J gene is TRBJ2-3, the V gene TRBV3-1 (or the pseudogene TRBV3-2), with D perhaps TRBD1 (7 bases). The CDR3 loop spans 18 amino acids. In germline, CDR1 is LGHDT, CDR2 YNNKEL (reference sequence). With 0 bases removed from V and 3 bases from J, the gap between germline ends came to 19 bases. The CDR3: CASSQDLRQGGGTDTQYF. CDR3 coding DNA: TGTGCCAGCAGCCAAGACCTAAGGCAGGGGGGCGGGACAGATACGCAGTATTTT.

The chain uses TRBV3-1 (or the pseudogene TRBV3-2) and TRBJ2-3; possibly TRBD2 for D (5 bases). V was shortened by 2 bases and J by 0 bases, with 9 bases between the two germline ends. Germline V gives CDR1 LGHDT, CDR2 YNNKEL (reference sequence). The CDR3 is made up of 15 amino acids. CDR3 protein: CASSQPAASTDTQYF. The CDR3 DNA follows: TGTGCCAGCAGCCAACCAGCGGCGAGCACAGATACGCAGTATTTT.